The source of this T cell receptor (beta chain) is a study of CD8+ T cells in alopecia areata. Study in general: Treated individuals took tofacitinib by mouth, 5 to 10 mg twice daily.

The CDR3 consists of 12 residues. V shed 1 base and J shed 6 bases, with 4 bases lying between them. The germline CDR1 and CDR2 sequences are SGHDT and YYEEEE. Treatment noted: oral pan-JAK inhibitor, 5-10 mg twice daily. As the sequencing template, cDNA was produced by extracting RNA and reverse transcribing it. Only in-frame clones appear in the TCRdb table, and some are missing; sequencing was by immunoSEQ multiplex PCR. This table has about 64,000 clones, about 43% appearing once. The sequence came from a human donor with alopecia areata. This sequence joins TRBV5-6 and TRBJ2-2; D not certain. Sequencing was performed on CD8+ T cells sorted from blood, taken at roughly week 38, from a patient treated with tofacitinib. CDR3 sequence reads: CASSLIAGELFF. The CDR3 DNA sequence: TGTGCCAGCAGCTTGATTGCCGGGGAGCTGTTTTTT.